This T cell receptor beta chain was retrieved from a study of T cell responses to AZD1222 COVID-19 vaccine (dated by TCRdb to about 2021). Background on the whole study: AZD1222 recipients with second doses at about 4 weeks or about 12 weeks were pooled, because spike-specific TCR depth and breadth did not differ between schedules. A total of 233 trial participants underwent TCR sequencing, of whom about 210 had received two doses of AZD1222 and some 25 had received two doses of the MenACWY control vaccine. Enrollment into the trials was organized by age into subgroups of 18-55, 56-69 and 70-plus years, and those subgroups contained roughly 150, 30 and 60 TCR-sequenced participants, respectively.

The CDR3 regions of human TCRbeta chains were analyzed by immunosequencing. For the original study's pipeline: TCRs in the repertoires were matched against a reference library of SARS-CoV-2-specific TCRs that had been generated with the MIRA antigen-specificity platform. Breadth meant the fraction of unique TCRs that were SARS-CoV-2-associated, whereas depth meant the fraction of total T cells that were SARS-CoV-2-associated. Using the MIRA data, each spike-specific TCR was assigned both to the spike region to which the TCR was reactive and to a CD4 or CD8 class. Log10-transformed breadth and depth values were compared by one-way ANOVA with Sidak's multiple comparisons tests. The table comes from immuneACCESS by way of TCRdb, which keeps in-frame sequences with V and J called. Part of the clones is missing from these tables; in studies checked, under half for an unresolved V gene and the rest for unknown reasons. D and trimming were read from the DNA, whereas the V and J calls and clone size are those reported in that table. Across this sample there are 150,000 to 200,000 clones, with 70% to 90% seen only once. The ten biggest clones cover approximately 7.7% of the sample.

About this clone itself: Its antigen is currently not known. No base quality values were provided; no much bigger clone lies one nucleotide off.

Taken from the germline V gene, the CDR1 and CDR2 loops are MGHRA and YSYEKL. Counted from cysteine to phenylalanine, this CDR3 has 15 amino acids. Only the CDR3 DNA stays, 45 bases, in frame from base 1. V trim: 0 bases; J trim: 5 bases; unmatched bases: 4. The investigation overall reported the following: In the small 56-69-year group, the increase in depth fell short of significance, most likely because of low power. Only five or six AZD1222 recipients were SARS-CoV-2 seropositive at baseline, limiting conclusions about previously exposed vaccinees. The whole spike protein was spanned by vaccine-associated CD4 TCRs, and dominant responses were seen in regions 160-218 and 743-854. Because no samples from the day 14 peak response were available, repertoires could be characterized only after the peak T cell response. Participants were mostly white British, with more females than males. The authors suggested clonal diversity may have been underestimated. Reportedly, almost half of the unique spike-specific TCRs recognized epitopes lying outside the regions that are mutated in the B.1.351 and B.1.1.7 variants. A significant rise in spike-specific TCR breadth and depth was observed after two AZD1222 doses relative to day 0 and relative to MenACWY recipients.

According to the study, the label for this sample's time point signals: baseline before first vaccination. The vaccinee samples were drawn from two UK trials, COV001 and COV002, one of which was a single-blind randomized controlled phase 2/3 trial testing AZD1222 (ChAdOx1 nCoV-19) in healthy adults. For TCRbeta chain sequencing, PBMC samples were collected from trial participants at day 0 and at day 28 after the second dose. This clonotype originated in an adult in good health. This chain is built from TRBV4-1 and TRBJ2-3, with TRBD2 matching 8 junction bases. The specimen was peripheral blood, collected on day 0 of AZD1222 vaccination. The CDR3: CASSQDGGGRDTQYF. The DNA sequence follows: TGCGCCAGCAGCCAAGACGGCGGGGGGCGAGATACGCAGTATTTT.